This TCR beta chain was recorded in a study of identical twins. Template switching, a step in the protocol, added a universal primer site, and cDNA carried unique molecular identifiers. TCRdb redid the calling of the 5' RACE reads with MiXCR, one entry per CDR3 protein. The table lists 120,000 to 150,000 distinct CDR3 sequences, roughly 3.2% of them singletons. The CDR3 covers 14 residues. Trimming stripped 0 bases from V and 6 bases from J, with 11 bases between. Germline V gives CDR1 SGHKS, CDR2 YYEKEE (reference sequence). Ten or more counts support this clonotype. The origin of this receptor is a man aged 18 to 30 in good health. This chain joins TRBV5-5 and TRBJ2-3; the D gene is possibly TRBD1 (5 bases). The sample taken for sequencing was memory T cells sorted from blood. For the CDR3, the DNA is TGTGCCAGCAGCTTGGATGGGGCGCGTGATACGCAGTATTTT. Translation: CASSLDGARDTQYF.